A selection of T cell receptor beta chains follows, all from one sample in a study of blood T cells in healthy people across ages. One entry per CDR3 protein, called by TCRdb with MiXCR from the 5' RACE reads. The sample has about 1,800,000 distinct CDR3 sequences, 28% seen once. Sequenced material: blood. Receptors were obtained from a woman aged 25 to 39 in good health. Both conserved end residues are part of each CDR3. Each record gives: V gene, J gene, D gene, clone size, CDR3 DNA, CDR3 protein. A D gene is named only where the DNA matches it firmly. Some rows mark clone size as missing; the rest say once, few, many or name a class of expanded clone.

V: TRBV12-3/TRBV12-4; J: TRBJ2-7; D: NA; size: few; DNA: TGTGCCAGCAGTAAAGGCAGTTACGAGCAGTACTTC; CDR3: CASSKGSYEQYF
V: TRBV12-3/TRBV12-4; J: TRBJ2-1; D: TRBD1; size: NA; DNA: TGTGCCAGTTTCACCGGGACAGGGGAGAGCAATGAGCAGTTCTTC; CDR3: CASFTGTGESNEQFF
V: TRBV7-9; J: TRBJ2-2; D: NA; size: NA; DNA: TGTGCCAGCAGCCAGAGTCCAATAACTAACGTACTTCTGAACACCGGGGAGCTGTTTTTT; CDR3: CASSQSPITNVLLNTGELFF
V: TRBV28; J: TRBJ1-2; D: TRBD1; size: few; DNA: TGTGCCAGCAGGACAGGGGGGACCAACTATGGCTACACCTTC; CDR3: CASRTGGTNYGYTF
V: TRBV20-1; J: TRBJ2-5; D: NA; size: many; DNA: TGCAGTGCCCAACGGGGGCTCCAAGAGACCCAGTACTTC; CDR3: CSAQRGLQETQYF
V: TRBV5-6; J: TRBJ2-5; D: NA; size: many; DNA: TGTGCCAGCAGCCGGGACTCCCGCTTTGGGACCCAGTACTTC; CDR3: CASSRDSRFGTQYF
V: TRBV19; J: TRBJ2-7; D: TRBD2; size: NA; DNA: TGTGCCAGTAGTCCCAGACTAGCGGGACTGACCTACGAGCAGTACTTC; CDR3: CASSPRLAGLTYEQYF
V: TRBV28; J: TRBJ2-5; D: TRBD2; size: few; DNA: TGTGCCAGTAGTCTCCTAGCGGGGGCCCGGCAAGAGACCCAGTACTTC; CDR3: CASSLLAGARQETQYF
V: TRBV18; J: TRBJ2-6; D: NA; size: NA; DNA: TGTGCCAGCTCACCACAGGCAAGGTTACCCTCCTCTGGGGCCAACGTCCTGACTTTC; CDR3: CASSPQARLPSSGANVLTF
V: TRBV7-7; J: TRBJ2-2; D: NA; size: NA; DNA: TGTGCCAGCAGCCCCCTGGGCAGGGTCGGCACCGGGGAGCTGTTTTTT; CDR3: CASSPLGRVGTGELFF
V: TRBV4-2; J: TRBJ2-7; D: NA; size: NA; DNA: TGTGCCAGCAGCCAAGGAGAAGGCATCCCCTACAATGAGCAGTACTTC; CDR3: CASSQGEGIPYNEQYF
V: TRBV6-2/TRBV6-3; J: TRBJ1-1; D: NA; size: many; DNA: TGTGCCAGCAGTGCTCACACAGGGATGGTAACTGAAGCTTTCTTT; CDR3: CASSAHTGMVTEAFF
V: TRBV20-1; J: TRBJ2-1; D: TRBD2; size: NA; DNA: TGCAGTGCCTCACGCGATAGCGGGGGGCCAGGGAATGAGCAGTTCTTC; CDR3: CSASRDSGGPGNEQFF
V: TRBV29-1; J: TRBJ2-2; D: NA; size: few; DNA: TGCAGCGTTGAAGACGGCCAGTTAGGCGGGGAGCTGTTTTTT; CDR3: CSVEDGQLGGELFF
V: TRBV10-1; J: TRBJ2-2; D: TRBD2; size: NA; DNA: TGCGCCAGCAGTGCCTTCCTAGCGGGAGTCGGGGAGCTGTTTTTT; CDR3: CASSAFLAGVGELFF
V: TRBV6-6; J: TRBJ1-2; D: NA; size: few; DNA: TGTGCCAGCAACAACAGGCCCTCTAACTATGGCTACACCTTC; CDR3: CASNNRPSNYGYTF
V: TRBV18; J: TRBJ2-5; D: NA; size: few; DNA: TGTGCCAGCTCACCGTGGACGTACGAGAGGGAGACCCAGTACTTC; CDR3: CASSPWTYERETQYF
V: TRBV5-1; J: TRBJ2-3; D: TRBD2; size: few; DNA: TGCGCCATCAGGGGACTAGCGGGGGGCCGCACAGATACGCAGTATTTT; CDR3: CAIRGLAGGRTDTQYF
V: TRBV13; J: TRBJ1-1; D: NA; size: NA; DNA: TGTGCCAGCAGCCAGACAGGTGGTCATGTTAGAGCTTTCTTT; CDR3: CASSQTGGHVRAFF
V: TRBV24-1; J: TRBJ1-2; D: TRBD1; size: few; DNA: TGTGCCACCAGTGATGGGACAGGGGGCGCCTATGGCTACACCTTC; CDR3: CATSDGTGGAYGYTF
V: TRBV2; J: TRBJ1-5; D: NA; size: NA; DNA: TGTGCCAGCACAAATGACGTAAGACAGCCCCAGCATTTT; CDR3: CASTNDVRQPQHF
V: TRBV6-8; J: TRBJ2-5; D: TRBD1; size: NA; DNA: TGTGCCAGCACCTCCTGGACAGGGGAAGAGACCCAGTACTTC; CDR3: CASTSWTGEETQYF
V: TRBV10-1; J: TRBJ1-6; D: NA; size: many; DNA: TGCGCCAGCAGTGGATCGCTAAATTCACCCCTCCACTTT; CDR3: CASSGSLNSPLHF
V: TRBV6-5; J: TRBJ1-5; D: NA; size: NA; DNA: TGTGCAGCGGGAGAGGAGCCCCAGCATTTT; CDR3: CAAGEEPQHF
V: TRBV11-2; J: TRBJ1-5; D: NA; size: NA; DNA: TGTGCCAGCAGCTTCACGTCGACCGTTGGCAATCAGCCCCAGCATTTT; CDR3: CASSFTSTVGNQPQHF
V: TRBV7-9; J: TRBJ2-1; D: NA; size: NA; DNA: TGTGCCAGCAGCGTCGGGGGAACACTCTACAATGAGCAGTTCTTC; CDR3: CASSVGGTLYNEQFF
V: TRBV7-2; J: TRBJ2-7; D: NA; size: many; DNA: TGTGCCAGCAGCGCCGGAGCTGACGAGCAGTACTTC; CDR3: CASSAGADEQYF
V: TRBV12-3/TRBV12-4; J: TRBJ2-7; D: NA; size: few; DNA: TGTGCCAGCACCTTGGGGAGGGGGTCCCAGTACTTC; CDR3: CASTLGRGSQYF
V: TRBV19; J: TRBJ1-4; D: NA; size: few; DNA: TGTGCCAGTAGTATCCGGGGGGGTGAAAAACTGTTTTTT; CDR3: CASSIRGGEKLFF
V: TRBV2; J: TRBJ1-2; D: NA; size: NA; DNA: TGTGCCAGCAGTGTTGACGGGCCCTACGGAGGCTACACCTTC; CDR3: CASSVDGPYGGYTF
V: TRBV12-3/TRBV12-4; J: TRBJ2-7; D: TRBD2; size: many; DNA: TGTGCCAGCAGCTTGGGAGGGGACTTTCCGCAGTACTTC; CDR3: CASSLGGDFPQYF
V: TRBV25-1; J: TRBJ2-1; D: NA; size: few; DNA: TGTGCCAGCAGTGTCGGTTTCAATGAGCAGTTCTTC; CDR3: CASSVGFNEQFF